The 17 T cell receptor beta chains below all came from one sample that was sequenced in a study of T cell responses to AZD1222 COVID-19 vaccine. The data were produced by immunoSEQ multiplex PCR, yet TCRdb's version contains in-frame clones alone and is incomplete. The sample contains about 96,000 clones, about nine tenths of which appear only once. Sequenced material: peripheral blood, taken on day 0 of AZD1222 vaccination. Receptor source: an adult in good health.

This clone was observed a handful of times. J is TRBJ1-1 and V is TRBV10-3; D may be TRBD1 (5 bases). From germline, CDR1 is ENHRY and CDR2 SYGVKD. Trimming left V 8 bases short and J 4 bases short, with 17 bases between. The CDR3 is 14 amino acids. The CDR3 nucleotides read TGTGCCATCTCCGTGGAGGGGAGGTCCACTGAAGCTTTCTTT. Translated, it gives CAISVEGRSTEAFF.

The CDR3 DNA reads TGTGCCAGCAGTTTAAGGCAAAGTGGGCTGTACTTC. Its protein is CASSLRQSGLYF. This chain connects TRBV12-3 or TRBV12-4 to TRBJ2-7, with D uncertain. The CDR3 is made up of 12 amino acids. Trimming pared 2 bases from V and 12 bases from J, leaving 14 bases between.

The J gene is TRBJ2-2, the V gene TRBV27; D might be TRBD1 (6 bases). The V and J ends lost 5 bases and 5 bases respectively, with 15 bases between them. The CDR3 runs 15 residues. CDR1 and CDR2 from the germline V gene are MNHEY and SMNVEV (reference sequence). The CDR3 DNA is TGTGCCAGCAGTAGACGGGACACCAAAACCGGGGAGCTGTTTTTT. Its translation: CASSRRDTKTGELFF.

This chain joins TRBV29-1 and TRBJ2-2; D gene ambiguous. Looked up from germline, CDR1 is SQVTM and CDR2 is ANQGSEA. The CDR3 is 14 amino acids. The V end lost 0 bases, the J end lost 5 bases, and 10 bases lay between the germline ends. CDR3 nucleotide sequence: TGCAGCGTTGAAGACAGTATTCGGACCGGGGAGCTGTTTTTT. Residues: CSVEDSIRTGELFF.

The gene calls are TRBV28 and TRBJ1-4, with D possibly being TRBD1 (6 bases). V was cut by 5 bases and J by 7 bases, with 17 bases left in between. The CDR3 covers 15 residues. CDR1 is MDHEN, CDR2 SYDVKM, per germline. This chain's CDR3 is CASSRTAGGFEKLFF. In nucleotides, the CDR3 is TGTGCCAGCAGTCGGACAGCGGGTGGTTTTGAAAAACTGTTTTTT.

This rearrangement joins TRBV28 to TRBJ2-7, with 7 bases fitting TRBD1. The CDR3 length is 12 residues. Trimming removed 6 bases from V and 6 bases from J; junction bases left unmatched: 5. Germline CDR1 reads MDHEN; CDR2 reads SYDVKM. CDR3 bases: TGTGCCAGCAGAGCTACAGGGGTCGAGCAGTACTTC. Its protein product is CASRATGVEQYF. Full variable domain (rest looked up from reference TRBV28 and TRBJ2-7): DVKVTQSSRYLVKRTGEKVFLECVQDMDHENMFWYRQDPGLGLRLIYFSYDVKMKEKGDIPEGYSVSREKKERFSLILESASTNQTSMYLCASRATGVEQYFGPGTRLTVT.

The chain is built from TRBV7-2 and TRBJ2-7; 8 bases map to TRBD2. This CDR3 has 19 amino acids. Per the germline V gene, CDR1 is SGHTA and CDR2 is FQGNSA. The V and J ends lost 0 bases and 2 bases, in that order; junction bases with no gene match: 15. The DNA of the CDR3 is TGTGCCAGCAGCTTAGCCGGTCGGGGGGGCAGTTCCACCCCCTACGAGCAGTACTTC. It yields the protein CASSLAGRGGSSTPYEQYF.

The V and J genes are TRBV5-1 and TRBJ1-1, with 7 bases lining up with TRBD1. The CDR3 runs 14 residues. Germline-derived CDR1 and CDR2 are SGHRS and YFSETQ. With V trimmed by 0 bases and J by 11 bases, 10 bases remained unmatched. DNA for the CDR3: TGCGCCAGCAGCTTGGCGGCGGAGGACAGGTGGGCTTTCTTT. This codes for CASSLAAEDRWAFF.

The chain is built from TRBV7-9 and TRBJ1-4, with a tentative D call TRBD1 (6 bases). V dropped 5 bases and J dropped 5 bases, with 18 bases sitting between them. The CDR3 is made up of 16 amino acids. CDR1 and CDR2 (germline): SEHNR, FQNEAQ (reference sequence). CDR3: CASSIRQGLANEKLFF. The DNA for the CDR3 is TGTGCCAGCAGCATAAGGCAGGGGCTTGCAAATGAAAAACTGTTTTTT.

This chain connects TRBV11-1 to TRBJ2-1; TRBD2 aligns across 8 bases. This CDR3 comprises 15 residues. Germline CDR1 SGHAT, CDR2 FQDESV (reference sequence). Trimming took 5 bases from V and 6 from J; bases not matched to a gene: 9. CDR3 amino acids: CASSPPVGRANEQFF. In nucleotides, the CDR3 is TGTGCCAGCAGCCCCCCGGTCGGGAGGGCCAATGAGCAGTTCTTC. The whole variable domain, filled in from reference TRBV11-1 and TRBJ2-1, reads EAEVAQSPRYKITEKSQAVAFWCDPISGHATLYWYRQILGQGPELLVQFQDESVVDDSQLPKDRFSAERLKGVDSTLKIQPAELGDSAMYLCASSPPVGRANEQFFGPGTRLTVL.

This clone has a single count. CDR3 coding DNA: TGCGCCAGCAGCTTGCCGGACACCTCTGGAAACACCATATATTTT. Translated: CASSLPDTSGNTIYF. The genes are TRBV5-1 and TRBJ1-3, with TRBD1 as a possible D gene (5 bases). Germline loops: CDR1 SGHRS, CDR2 YFSETQ. Trimming cost V 1 base and J 0 bases, with 8 bases left between them. The CDR3 has 15 amino acids.

The CDR3 region is CASRLAGVYEQYF. DNA for the CDR3: TGCGCCAGCAGACTAGCGGGGGTCTACGAGCAGTACTTC. The rearrangement links TRBV5-1 to TRBJ2-7; 11 nucleotides agree with TRBD2. The V gene's germline CDR1 is SGHRS and CDR2 YFSETQ. This CDR3 has 13 amino acids. The V gene end was trimmed by 5 bases and the J gene end by 3 bases; junction bases not matched to a gene: 1.

In DNA, the CDR3 is TGTGCCAGCAGTTTAACCGGGGGGGTAGAAGAGACCCAGTACTTC. It encodes CASSLTGGVEETQYF. The V call is TRBV28, the J call TRBJ2-5; TRBD2 aligns across 8 bases. Germline assignment: CDR1 MDHEN and CDR2 SYDVKM. CDR3 length: 15 amino acids. The junction had 5 bases not matched to a gene; V was cut back by 2 bases and J by 3 bases.

The V gene is TRBV2, the J gene TRBJ1-2, with a possible D match to TRBD1 (6 bases). V gave up 6 bases and J gave up 8 bases, with 16 bases separating them. The germline gives CDR1 SNHLY, CDR2 FYNNEI. CDR3 length: 13 residues. CDR3 sequence reads: CASRASGAEGYTF. The CDR3 DNA sequence: TGTGCCAGCAGAGCCTCAGGGGCGGAGGGCTACACCTTC.

The chain recombines TRBV28 with TRBJ2-6, with 11 bases lining up with TRBD1. This CDR3 has 17 amino acids. The V and J ends lost 4 bases and 2 bases, in that order; junction bases with no gene match: 4. Germline V lookup: CDR1 MDHEN, CDR2 SYDVKM. The CDR3 reads CASSSLGQGAGANVLTF. The CDR3 coding sequence is TGTGCCAGCAGTTCGTTGGGACAGGGGGCTGGGGCCAACGTCCTGACTTTC. The variable domain in full, with the rest retrieved from reference TRBV28 and TRBJ2-6, is DVKVTQSSRYLVKRTGEKVFLECVQDMDHENMFWYRQDPGLGLRLIYFSYDVKMKEKGDIPEGYSVSREKKERFSLILESASTNQTSMYLCASSSLGQGAGANVLTFGAGSRLTVL.

The chain employs TRBV7-3 and TRBJ1-6, with D perhaps matching TRBD1 (5 bases). Germline CDR1 is SGHTA and CDR2 is FQGTGA. Between the trimmed V and J ends, which lost 4 bases and 6 bases, there was a span of 10 bases. This CDR3 has 14 residues. The chain's CDR3 is CASSSGQPNSPLHF. The CDR3 DNA follows: TGTGCCAGCAGCTCCGGACAACCTAATTCACCCCTCCACTTT.

This clone occurred a few times. The V gene is TRBV30, the J gene TRBJ1-4; unclear D gene. The CDR3 is made up of 15 amino acids. CDR1 GTSNPN and CDR2 SVGIG come from the germline V gene (reference sequence). The V gene lost 1 base and the J gene lost 5 bases, with 14 bases spanning the gap. This CDR3 is CAWSAFGRSNEKLFF. Here the CDR3 DNA reads TGTGCCTGGAGTGCGTTCGGGCGATCGAATGAAAAACTGTTTTTT.